This is a list of T cell receptor beta chains from one sample in a study of cytomegalovirus exposure and HLA in healthy donors. TCRdb's copy holds only in-frame clones and misses some; the assay was immunoSEQ multiplex PCR. The table lists 250,000 to 300,000 clones, about nine tenths of them singletons. Material: PBMCs. Receptor source: a girl aged 2-10 years in good health and CMV-seronegative. The CDR3 runs from the conserved cysteine through the conserved F or W. The D gene is left open where the match is weak. Clone size is not always given. Where it is, it says once, few, many or a class for expanded clones.

>TRBJ2-7|-|TRBV14|-|12
CASSQGGVEQYF
TGTGCCAGCAGCCAAGGGGGGGTGGAGCAGTACTTC
>TRBJ2-5|-|TRBV2|-|12
CASSGPGETQYF
TGTGCCAGCAGTGGGCCGGGGGAGACCCAGTACTTC
>TRBJ1-1|-|TRBV19|-|13
CASSIASGVGAFF
TGTGCCAGTAGTATAGCCAGCGGCGTGGGAGCTTTCTTT
>TRBJ2-2|-|TRBV27|TRBD2|14
CASSLVAGLGELFF
TGTGCCAGCAGTTTGGTAGCGGGGCTCGGGGAGCTGTTTTTT
>TRBJ2-3|once|TRBV7-6|-|14
CASSGLEFTDTQYF
TGTGCCAGCAGCGGACTGGAGTTCACAGATACGCAGTATTTT
>TRBJ2-3|-|TRBV7-7|TRBD2|16
CASSPGVRGSTDTQYF
TGTGCTAGCAGCCCTGGGGTGCGGGGGAGCACAGATACGCAGTATTTT
>TRBJ2-6|-|TRBV30|-|17
CAWSSLQGISGANVLTF
TGTGCCTGGAGTTCCCTTCAGGGGATATCTGGGGCCAACGTCCTGACTTTC
>TRBJ1-1|-|TRBV19|-|18
CASSFPTGRTTMNTEAFF
TGTGCCAGTAGTTTCCCTACAGGGAGAACTACGATGAACACTGAAGCTTTCTTT
>TRBJ2-2|-|TRBV15|TRBD2|17
CATSRTSGGPNTGELFF
TGTGCCACCAGCCGAACTAGCGGGGGCCCGAACACCGGGGAGCTGTTTTTT
>TRBJ2-1|-|TRBV12-5|TRBD2|16
CASGLVRTSGYNEQFF
TGTGCTAGTGGTTTGGTAAGAACTAGCGGGTACAATGAGCAGTTCTTC
>TRBJ2-3|-|TRBV5-1|TRBD1|16
CASSPTTGGLTDTQYF
TGCGCCAGCAGCCCTACGACAGGGGGATTGACAGATACGCAGTATTTT
>TRBJ1-6|-|TRBV28|-|14
CASSLARVNSPLHF
TGTGCCAGCAGTTTAGCCAGGGTGAATTCACCCCTCCACTTT
>TRBJ2-1|-|TRBV15|TRBD2|18
CATSSDVSSGRANNEQFF
TGTGCCACCAGCAGTGACGTTAGTAGCGGGAGGGCCAACAATGAGCAGTTCTTC
>TRBJ1-5|few|TRBV5-1|-|15
CASSSQGGDNQPQHF
TGCGCCAGCAGCTCACAGGGTGGGGACAATCAGCCCCAGCATTTT
>TRBJ1-1|-|TRBV4-1|-|14
CASSHGQSNTEAFF
TGCGCCAGCAGCCACGGACAGTCGAACACTGAAGCTTTCTTT
>TRBJ2-7|-|TRBV5-1|TRBD1|15
CASSWGGTGGYEQYF
TGCGCCAGCAGCTGGGGGGGGACAGGGGGCTACGAGCAGTACTTC
>TRBJ2-7|once|TRBV7-2|-|13
CASSLRGTYEQYF
TGTGCCAGCAGCTTGAGAGGGACCTACGAGCAGTACTTC
>TRBJ2-3|-|TRBV9|TRBD2|14
CASSPGGATDTQYF
TGTGCCAGCAGCCCGGGGGGGGCCACAGATACGCAGTATTTT
>TRBJ2-4|-|TRBV10-2|-|15
CASSDRRGGVNIQYF
TGCGCCAGCAGTGACCGGCGGGGCGGGGTAAACATTCAGTACTTC
>TRBJ2-7|-|TRBV7-6|TRBD2|14
CASSQGLQTYEQYF
TGTGCCAGCAGCCAGGGACTACAGACCTACGAGCAGTACTTC
>TRBJ1-3|-|TRBV7-9|TRBD1|17
CASSPDRGLESGNTIYF
TGTGCCAGCAGCCCAGACAGGGGGCTGGAATCTGGAAACACCATATATTTT
>TRBJ2-7|-|TRBV5-6|TRBD2|16
CASSLIGGGDPYEQYF
TGTGCCAGCAGCTTGATCGGGGGAGGGGACCCCTACGAGCAGTACTTC
>TRBJ2-7|once|TRBV9|-|13
CASSPGMYYEQYF
TGTGCCAGCAGCCCCGGGATGTACTACGAGCAGTACTTC
>TRBJ2-5|-|TRBV30|TRBD2|13
CAGRRGGIGTQYF
TGTGCCGGCCGGCGGGGGGGCATCGGGACCCAGTACTTC
>TRBJ2-6|-|TRBV7-9|-|15
CASSRARATANVLTF
TGTGCCAGCAGCCGTGCGAGGGCTACGGCCAACGTCCTGACTTTC
>TRBJ2-7|-|TRBV27|-|14
CASSTFGGPYEQYF
TGTGCCAGCAGTACGTTCGGTGGTCCCTACGAGCAGTACTTC
>TRBJ2-3|-|TRBV5-1|TRBD2|15
CASGPLGGSTDTQYF
TGCGCCAGCGGACCTTTGGGGGGGAGCACAGATACGCAGTATTTT
>TRBJ2-7|-|TRBV5-4|TRBD1|14
CASSRRQGLYEQYF
TGTGCCAGCAGCCGCAGACAGGGGTTGTACGAGCAGTACTTC
>TRBJ2-1|-|TRBV30|-|14
CAWSITTGTDEQFF
TGTGCCTGGAGTATAACTACAGGCACCGATGAGCAGTTCTTC